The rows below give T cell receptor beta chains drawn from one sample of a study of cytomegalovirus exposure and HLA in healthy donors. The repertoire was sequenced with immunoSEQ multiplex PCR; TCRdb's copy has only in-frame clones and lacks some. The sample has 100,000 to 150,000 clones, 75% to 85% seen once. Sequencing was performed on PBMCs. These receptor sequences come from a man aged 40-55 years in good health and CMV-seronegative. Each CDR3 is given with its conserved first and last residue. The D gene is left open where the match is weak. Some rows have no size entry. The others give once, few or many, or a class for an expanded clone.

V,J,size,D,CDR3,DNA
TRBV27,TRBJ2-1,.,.,CASSSASRNEQFF,TGTGCCAGCAGTTCGGCTAGCCGCAATGAGCAGTTCTTC
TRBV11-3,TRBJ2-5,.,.,CASSPGVVGQETQYF,TGTGCCAGCAGCCCCGGAGTTGTAGGTCAAGAGACCCAGTACTTC
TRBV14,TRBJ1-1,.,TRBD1,CASSPRTGGTEAFF,TGTGCCAGCAGCCCTCGGACAGGAGGAACTGAAGCTTTCTTT
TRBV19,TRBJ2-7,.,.,CASSSQGISYEQYF,TGTGCCAGTAGTAGCCAGGGGATCTCCTACGAGCAGTACTTC
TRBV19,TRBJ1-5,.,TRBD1,CASSTYAGGGGNQPQHF,TGTGCCAGTAGTACGTACGCAGGGGGTGGGGGCAATCAGCCCCAGCATTTT
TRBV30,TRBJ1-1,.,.,CAWNLRLTEAFF,TGTGCCTGGAACTTGAGGTTGACTGAAGCTTTCTTT
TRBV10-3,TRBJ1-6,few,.,CAISESNTAGNSPLHF,TGTGCCATCAGTGAGTCGAACACCGCCGGGAATTCACCCCTCCACTTT
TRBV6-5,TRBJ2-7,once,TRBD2,CASSAGTSGRSEQYF,TGTGCCAGCAGTGCCGGGACTAGCGGGAGAAGCGAGCAGTACTTC
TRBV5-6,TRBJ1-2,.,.,CASSLGRSNYGYTF,TGTGCCAGCAGCTTGGGTCGGTCTAACTATGGCTACACCTTC
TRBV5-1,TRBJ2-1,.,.,CASSFGGSSDEQFF,TGCGCCAGCAGCTTCGGGGGTTCGAGCGATGAGCAGTTCTTC
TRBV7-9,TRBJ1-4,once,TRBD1,CASRHRDRGEKLFF,TGTGCCAGCAGGCACCGGGACAGAGGTGAAAAACTGTTTTTT
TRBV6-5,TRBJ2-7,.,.,CASSYSTSGAYEQYF,TGTGCCAGCAGTTACTCGACTTCGGGAGCCTACGAGCAGTACTTC
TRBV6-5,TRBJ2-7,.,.,CASSYRYEQYF,TGTGCCAGCAGTTACCGGTACGAGCAGTACTTC
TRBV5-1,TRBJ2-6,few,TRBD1,CASSLEGTAYSGANVLTF,TGCGCCAGCAGCTTGGAAGGGACAGCGTACTCTGGGGCCAACGTCCTGACTTTC
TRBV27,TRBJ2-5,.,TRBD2,CASSLSALASETQYF,TGTGCCAGCAGTTTATCCGCACTAGCGAGTGAGACCCAGTACTTC
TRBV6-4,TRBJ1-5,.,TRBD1,CASSLTLPGTAFQPQHF,TGTGCCAGCAGCCTTACCCTACCCGGGACAGCTTTTCAGCCCCAGCATTTT
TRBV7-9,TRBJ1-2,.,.,CASSLARDYGYTF,TGTGCCAGCAGCTTAGCGAGAGACTATGGCTACACCTTC
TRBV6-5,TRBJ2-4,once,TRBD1,CASTKGAGGIQYF,TGTGCCAGCACAAAGGGGGCAGGGGGCATTCAGTACTTC
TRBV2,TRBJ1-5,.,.,CASSVVPPGEPQHF,TGTGCCAGCAGTGTTGTCCCCCCAGGGGAGCCCCAGCATTTT
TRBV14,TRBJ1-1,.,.,CASSQGMNTEAFF,TGTGCCAGCAGCCAAGGTATGAACACTGAAGCTTTCTTT
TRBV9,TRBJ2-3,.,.,CASSVASFTDTQYF,TGTGCCAGCAGCGTAGCCAGTTTCACAGATACGCAGTATTTT
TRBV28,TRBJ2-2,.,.,CASRRPGGMDTGELFF,TGTGCCAGCCGGCGCCCTGGAGGGATGGACACCGGGGAGCTGTTTTTT
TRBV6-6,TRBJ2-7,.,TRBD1,CASSYTSGQLYEQYF,TGTGCCAGCAGTTACACCTCGGGACAGCTCTACGAGCAGTACTTC
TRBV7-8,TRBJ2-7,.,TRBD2,CASSLAGTSGGYEQYF,TGTGCCAGCAGCTTAGCCGGGACTAGCGGTGGGTACGAGCAGTACTTC
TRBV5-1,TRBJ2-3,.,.,CASSLEGEDTDTQYF,TGCGCCAGCAGCTTGGAAGGAGAGGATACGGATACGCAGTATTTT
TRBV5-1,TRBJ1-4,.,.,CASSFQGEKLFF,TGCGCCAGCAGCTTTCAGGGTGAAAAACTGTTTTTT
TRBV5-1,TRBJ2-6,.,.,CASSFSVSGANVLTF,TGCGCCAGCAGCTTCTCGGTGTCTGGGGCCAACGTCCTGACTTTC
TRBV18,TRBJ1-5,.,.,CASSRGRDQPQHF,TGTGCCAGCTCACGGGGGAGGGACCAGCCCCAGCATTTT
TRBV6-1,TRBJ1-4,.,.,CASTLSGGSREKLFF,TGTGCCAGCACCCTAAGCGGGGGGTCGAGGGAAAAACTGTTTTTT
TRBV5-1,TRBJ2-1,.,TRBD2,CASSQTSASYNEQFF,TGCGCCAGCAGCCAAACTAGCGCCTCCTACAATGAGCAGTTCTTC
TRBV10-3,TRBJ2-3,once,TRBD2,CAIMGSGGLYTDTQYF,TGTGCCATCATGGGGAGCGGGGGGCTCTACACAGATACGCAGTATTTT
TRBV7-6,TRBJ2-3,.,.,CASSLGGRGDTQYF,TGTGCCAGCAGCTTAGGGGGGCGCGGGGATACGCAGTATTTT
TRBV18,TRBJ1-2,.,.,CASSQLTGGRAGYTF,TGTGCCAGCTCACAACTGACGGGGGGACGGGCTGGCTACACCTTC
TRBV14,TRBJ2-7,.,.,CASSHAYEQYF,TGTGCCAGCAGCCACGCCTACGAGCAGTACTTC
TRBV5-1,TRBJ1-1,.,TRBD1,CASSQGTGEAFF,TGCGCCAGCAGCCAAGGGACAGGGGAAGCTTTCTTT
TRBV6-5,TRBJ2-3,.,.,CTAGTQYF,TGTACAGCGGGTACGCAGTATTTT
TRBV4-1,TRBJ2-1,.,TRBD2,CASSQDPGLAGGYEQFF,TGCGCCAGCAGCCAGGACCCAGGACTAGCGGGAGGATACGAGCAGTTCTTC
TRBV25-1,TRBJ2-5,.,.,CASSEGARETQYF,TGTGCCAGCAGTGAAGGAGCGAGGGAGACCCAGTACTTC
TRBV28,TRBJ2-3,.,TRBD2,CASSFLAGGTDTQYF,TGTGCCAGCAGTTTCCTAGCGGGGGGCACAGATACGCAGTATTTT
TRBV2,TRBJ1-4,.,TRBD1,CASSGGTGRNEKLFF,TGTGCCAGCAGTGGGGGGACAGGAAGAAATGAAAAACTGTTTTTT
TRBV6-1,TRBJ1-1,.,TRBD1,CASSELGQGVTEAFF,TGTGCCAGCAGTGAACTAGGACAGGGCGTCACTGAAGCTTTCTTT
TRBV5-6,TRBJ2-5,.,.,CASSLGPPGKETQYF,TGTGCCAGCAGCTTGGGGCCCCCGGGGAAAGAGACCCAGTACTTC
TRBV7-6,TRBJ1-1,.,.,CASSLGQNTEAFF,TGTGCCAGCAGCTTAGGACAGAACACTGAAGCTTTCTTT
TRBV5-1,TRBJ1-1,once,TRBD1,CASSLRQGYEAFF,TGCGCCAGCAGCTTGAGACAGGGGTACGAAGCTTTCTTT
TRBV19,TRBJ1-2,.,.,CASMEAPGYGYTF,TGTGCCAGTATGGAGGCCCCCGGCTATGGCTACACCTTC
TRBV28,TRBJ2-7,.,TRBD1,CASSILPGQGSYEQYF,TGTGCCAGCAGTATCCTCCCGGGACAGGGTAGTTACGAGCAGTACTTC
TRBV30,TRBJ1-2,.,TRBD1,CAWSGDRSPGYGYTF,TGTGCCTGGAGTGGGGACAGGTCGCCCGGCTATGGCTACACCTTC
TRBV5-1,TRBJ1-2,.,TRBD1,CASRLETGGANSGYTF,TGCGCCAGCAGGCTGGAGACAGGGGGCGCGAATTCGGGCTACACCTTC
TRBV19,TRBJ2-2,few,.,CASSRAGDMNTGELFF,TGTGCCAGTAGTCGGGCAGGGGATATGAACACCGGGGAGCTGTTTTTT
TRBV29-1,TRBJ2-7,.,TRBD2,CSVLLAPAYEQYF,TGCAGCGTTTTACTAGCGCCGGCCTACGAGCAGTACTTC
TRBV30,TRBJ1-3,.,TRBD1,CAWDRGNGNTIYF,TGTGCCTGGGACAGGGGTAATGGAAACACCATATATTTT